This T cell receptor (beta chain) came from a study of cytomegalovirus exposure and HLA in healthy donors. Data came from immunoSEQ multiplex PCR; TCRdb stores just in-frame clones and leaves some out. The data show approximately 160,000 clones, 85% to 90% seen once. V was shortened by 1 base and J by 5 bases, with 14 bases between the two germline ends. This CDR3 has 15 amino acids. Germline V CDR1 and CDR2: SGHNT, YENEEA. This clonotype was sampled from a young woman in good health and CMV-seropositive. The sequencing input was PBMCs. The rearrangement uses TRBV11-3 and TRBJ1-1; weak D call: TRBD1 (5 bases). CDR3 in DNA: TGTGCCAGCAGCTTAGTCGGGGGAGTAGGTACTGAAGCTTTCTTT. It translates to CASSLVGGVGTEAFF.